Following are 29 T cell receptor beta chains from one sample sequenced in a study of control samples from healthy donors and cancer patients. Only in-frame clones appear in the TCRdb table, and some are missing; sequencing was by immunoSEQ multiplex PCR. The sample contains 110,000 to 150,000 clones, approximately 86% of which appear only once. Sequenced material: blood. Every receptor here comes from a young woman in good health.

The J gene is TRBJ1-3, the V gene TRBV4-2; D may be TRBD1 (6 bases). V lost 4 bases and J lost 0, with 13 bases in between. CDR3 size: 16 residues. Germline loops: CDR1 LGHNA, CDR2 YNFKEQ. The CDR3 loop reads CASSPTLQGSGNTIYF. The CDR3 DNA is TGTGCCAGCAGCCCAACACTACAGGGCTCTGGAAACACCATATATTTT.

The V and J genes are TRBV4-1 and TRBJ1-1; D uncertain. From germline, CDR1 is MGHRA and CDR2 YSYEKL. The ends were cut back, 4 bases at V and 1 base at J, with 7 bases in the middle. The length of the CDR3 is 13 residues. DNA for the CDR3: TGCGCCAGCAGCCGAACGGGGAACACTGAAGCTTTCTTT. This encodes CASSRTGNTEAFF.

This sequence joins TRBV9 and TRBJ2-1, with 9 bases lining up with TRBD1. Germline lookup yields CDR1 SGDLS and CDR2 YYNGEE. V lost 4 bases to trimming and J lost 6 bases; unmatched junction nucleotides: 14. The CDR3 length is 17 residues. CDR3: CASSPTAGTGRGNEQFF. The CDR3 DNA reads as TGTGCCAGCAGCCCTACCGCCGGGACAGGGCGAGGCAATGAGCAGTTCTTC.

The J gene is TRBJ2-3, the V gene TRBV10-3, with 8 nucleotides matching TRBD2. Per the germline V gene, CDR1 is ENHRY and CDR2 is SYGVKD. V shed 10 bases and J 2 bases; nucleotides not matched to a gene: 8. CDR3 size: 14 residues. The CDR3 coding sequence is TGTGCCACACTAGCGGAGTTAGCCACAGATACGCAGTATTTT. Protein: CATLAELATDTQYF.

The chain is built from TRBV7-2 and TRBJ2-3, with D uncertain. The germline V and J ends were trimmed by 2 bases and 0 bases, with 6 bases remaining between them. The CDR3 sequence is 14 residues long. Germline loops: CDR1 SGHTA, CDR2 FQGNSA. CDR3 sequence reads: CASSLYKSTDTQYF. The CDR3 DNA reads as TGTGCCAGCAGCTTATACAAAAGCACAGATACGCAGTATTTT.

The chain links TRBV14 to TRBJ2-7; 7 bases line up with TRBD1. This CDR3 region has 14 residues. In germline, CDR1 is SGHDN, CDR2 FVKESK. Unmatched junction bases numbered 5, after V lost 4 bases and J lost 2 bases. For the CDR3, the DNA is TGTGCCAGCAGCCCCGACAGGGTAACCTACGAGCAGTACTTC. Its protein product is CASSPDRVTYEQYF.

This chain joins TRBV3-1 (or the pseudogene TRBV3-2) and TRBJ2-1, with D possibly being TRBD1 (5 bases). The V gene lost 7 bases and the J gene lost 2 bases, with 15 bases spanning the gap. Per the germline V gene, CDR1 is LGHDT and CDR2 is YNNKEL (reference sequence). The CDR3 consists of 15 residues. The CDR3 sequence: CASNPGSIAYNEQFF. CDR3 nucleotides: TGTGCCAGCAACCCAGGGTCCATCGCCTACAATGAGCAGTTCTTC.

This chain uses TRBV7-3 with TRBJ2-1; 10 bases agree with TRBD2. With V trimmed by 5 bases and J by 1 base, 2 bases remained unmatched. Germline V CDR1 and CDR2: SGHTA, FQGTGA. The CDR3 extends over 15 amino acids. The CDR3 coding sequence is TGTGCCAGCAGCCAACTAGCGGGGTCCTACAATGAGCAGTTCTTC. It yields the protein CASSQLAGSYNEQFF.

This chain's CDR3 is CASSPGLNTGELFF. In DNA form, the CDR3 reads TGTGCCAGCTCACCGGGACTTAACACCGGGGAGCTGTTTTTT. The chain joins TRBV18 to TRBJ2-2, with TRBD2 as a possible D gene (6 bases). Trimming shortened V by 3 bases and J by 2 bases, and 7 bases separated the two germline ends. The CDR3 has 14 amino acids. From germline, CDR1 is KGHSH and CDR2 LQKENI.

The chain couples TRBV5-1 to TRBJ2-2, with a tentative D call TRBD1 (5 bases). Trimming stripped 1 base from V and 6 bases from J, with 13 bases between. The V gene's germline CDR1 is SGHRS and CDR2 YFSETQ. The CDR3 contains 15 residues. This CDR3 reads CASSLQSMGPGELFF. For the CDR3, the DNA is TGCGCCAGCAGCTTGCAGTCGATGGGGCCCGGGGAGCTGTTTTTT.

This clone was picked up a small number of times. The V gene is TRBV21-1, the J gene TRBJ2-3; the table calls TRBD2, which could not be checked here. TRBV21-1 is marked as a pseudogene. There are 17 residues in the CDR3. The CDR3 nucleotides are TGTGCCAGCAGCAAATCGTCCCTAGCGGGCCTCACAGATACGCAGTATTTT. Its protein product is CASSKSSLAGLTDTQYF.

The V and J genes are TRBV30 and TRBJ2-4; 10 nucleotides match TRBD2. The CDR3 runs 12 residues. Germline-derived CDR1 and CDR2 are GTSNPN and SVGIG (reference sequence). Germline trimming cut 6 bases from V and 8 bases from J; bases unmatched to any gene: 4. The CDR3 sequence: CACSSGSDIQYF. The CDR3 nucleotides are TGTGCCTGTTCTAGCGGGAGTGACATTCAGTACTTC.

J is TRBJ1-1 and V is TRBV6-5; 8 bases are a match to TRBD1. The CDR3 has 14 amino acids. V lost 6 bases and J lost 4; bases outside the gene matches: 7. CDR1 is MNHEY and CDR2 is SVGAGI in the germline V gene. CDR3 bases: TGTGCCAGCAGCCAGACAGGGGAGGCCACTGAAGCTTTCTTT. It is translated as CASSQTGEATEAFF.

Comment on this clone: Additional DNA sequences in this sample encode the identical CDR3. The genes are TRBV11-2 and TRBJ2-7; D may correspond to TRBD1 or TRBD2 (5 bases each). V was shortened by 3 bases and J by 3 bases, with 9 bases between the two germline ends. The CDR3 totals 13 residues. Germline-derived CDR1 and CDR2 are SGHAT and FQNNGV. The CDR3 loop is CASSFGAGYEQYF. In DNA, the CDR3 is TGTGCCAGCAGCTTCGGGGCGGGCTACGAGCAGTACTTC.

The chain recombines TRBV7-3 with TRBJ1-6; the match to TRBD1 covers 10 bases. Germline CDR1 and CDR2: SGHTA and FQGTGA. The CDR3 extends over 14 amino acids. V shed 4 bases and J 7 bases; nucleotides not matched to a gene: 1. The CDR3 bases are TGTGCCAGCAGCTCGGGACAGGGGAATTCACCCCTCCACTTT. This encodes CASSSGQGNSPLHF.

In regard to this clone: An end of the junction differs from the germline gene, which may be a read error. V gene TRBV7-7 combines with J gene TRBJ2-5, with D tentatively TRBD2 (6 bases). This CDR3 contains 16 residues. Germline V CDR1 and CDR2: SSHAT, FNYEAQ (reference sequence). CDR3 protein: CASSLAAGSLQETQYF. DNA of the CDR3: TGTGCTAGCAGCTTAGCGGCAGGAAGCCTCCAAGAGACCCAGTACTTC.

V gene TRBV9 combines with J gene TRBJ1-3; D remains ambiguous. Trimming left V 0 bases short and J 3 bases short, with 19 bases between. The germline gives CDR1 SGDLS, CDR2 YYNGEE. This CDR3 has 18 amino acids. CDR3 loop: CASSVGILPRGDGNTIYF. The DNA of the CDR3 is TGTGCCAGCAGCGTAGGTATCCTGCCGCGGGGAGATGGAAACACCATATATTTT.

The CDR3 is CASSPRTESSYNSPLHF. CDR3 coding DNA: TGCGCCAGCAGCCCCAGGACGGAAAGCTCCTATAATTCACCCCTCCACTTT. V is TRBV4-1 and J is TRBJ1-6; D uncertain. Germline V CDR1 and CDR2: MGHRA, YSYEKL. V was shortened by 4 bases and J by 0 bases, with 13 bases between the two germline ends. This CDR3 has 17 residues.

The chain is built from TRBV5-1 and TRBJ1-4, with 10 bases lining up with TRBD1. V lost 4 bases, J lost 5 bases, and 8 bases stayed unmatched. The CDR3 covers 16 residues. The germline gives CDR1 SGHRS, CDR2 YFSETQ. CDR3 amino acids: CASSGTPGQGNEKLFF. The CDR3 DNA is TGCGCCAGCAGCGGCACGCCGGGACAGGGGAATGAAAAACTGTTTTTT.

V is TRBV29-1 and J is TRBJ2-3; 9 nucleotides agree with TRBD2. Trimming took 5 bases from V and 3 from J; bases not matched to a gene: 6. Germline loops: CDR1 SQVTM, CDR2 ANQGSEA. CDR3 length equals 14 residues. The CDR3 loop is CSVQLAGVTDTQYF. The CDR3 region has the DNA TGCAGCGTTCAACTAGCGGGCGTAACAGATACGCAGTATTTT.

The V gene is TRBV3-1 (or the pseudogene TRBV3-2), the J gene TRBJ2-3, with TRBD1 as a possible D gene (6 bases). V dropped 4 bases and J dropped 3 bases, with 14 bases sitting between them. Germline-derived CDR1 and CDR2 are LGHDT and YNNKEL (reference sequence). This CDR3 has 15 residues. The CDR3 protein is CASSRTETGTDTQYF. The CDR3 nucleotides are TGTGCCAGCAGCCGTACCGAGACAGGAACAGATACGCAGTATTTT.

The J gene is TRBJ1-5, the V gene TRBV14; D remains ambiguous. The CDR3 is made up of 13 amino acids. V lost 3 bases and J lost 9, with 12 bases in between. CDR1 is SGHDN, CDR2 FVKESK, per germline. CDR3 sequence: CASSQGGSRPQHF. CDR3 DNA: TGTGCCAGCAGCCAGGGAGGGTCGCGGCCCCAGCATTTT.

J is TRBJ2-3 and V is TRBV29-1; a weak D match, TRBD2 (5 bases). In germline, CDR1 is SQVTM, CDR2 ANQGSEA. The ends were cut back, 1 base at V and 6 bases at J, with 20 bases in the middle. The CDR3 loop spans 16 amino acids. The CDR3 bases are TGCAGCGTTGAAGGGGAGTTGATCACCGTACCCGATACGCAGTATTTT. This codes for CSVEGELITVPDTQYF.

The chain links TRBV28 to TRBJ1-2; D gene unclear. CDR1 and CDR2 from the germline V gene are MDHEN and SYDVKM. The CDR3 loop spans 12 amino acids. Trimming left V 5 bases short and J 3 bases short, with 7 bases between. The CDR3 DNA reads TGTGCCAGCAGTATCGGGTACTATGGCTACACCTTC. As protein: CASSIGYYGYTF.

The J gene is TRBJ1-5, the V gene TRBV19; D might be TRBD1 (5 bases). CDR1 and CDR2 from the germline V gene are LNHDA and SQIVND (reference sequence). Trimming removed 7 bases from V and 6 bases from J, with 19 bases in between. CDR3 length: 15 residues. CDR3 bases: TGTGCCAGTACCCTATTGGGGACTCACCGTCAGCCCCAGCATTTT. This sequence encodes CASTLLGTHRQPQHF.

V and J are TRBV4-1 and TRBJ2-7; TRBD2 is a possible D gene (6 bases). Trimming took off 0 bases at V and 6 bases at J, with 12 bases between the two ends. Germline V gene sequence: CDR1 MGHRA, CDR2 YSYEKL. CDR3 size: 14 residues. The DNA of the CDR3 is TGCGCCAGCAGCCAAGATGGGGGGTCGGGCGAGCAGTACTTC. Translation gives CASSQDGGSGEQYF.

The V gene is TRBV12-3 or TRBV12-4, the J gene TRBJ1-1; D is undetermined. The V and J ends lost 7 bases and 4 bases respectively, with 13 bases between them. The CDR3 contains 13 residues. The CDR3 bases are TGTGCCAGCATTAGTCCTTTGTTCACTGAAGCTTTCTTT. Translated, it gives CASISPLFTEAFF.

The sample holds one count of this clone. The gene calls are TRBV5-1 and TRBJ1-6; D unresolved. V lost 3 bases and J lost 5, with 12 bases in between. CDR1 is SGHRS, CDR2 YFSETQ, per germline. The length of the CDR3 is 15 residues. This CDR3 is CASSSFEKNNSPLHF. The CDR3 region has the DNA TGCGCCAGCAGCTCCTTCGAGAAAAATAATTCACCCCTCCACTTT.

The chain carries TRBV9 and TRBJ2-3; D is possibly TRBD2 (7 bases). Germline values: CDR1 SGDLS, CDR2 YYNGEE. Trimming cost V 3 bases and J 1 base, with 15 bases left between them. This CDR3 contains 16 residues. Here the CDR3 reads CASSGQGLAGTDTQYF. Written as DNA, the CDR3 is TGTGCCAGCAGCGGCCAGGGGCTAGCGGGCACAGATACGCAGTATTTT.